The clone carrying this T cell receptor (beta chain) has just a few counts. This sample was taken from a study of blood T cell repertoires in COVID-19. Background on the study: Nucleic acid was either cDNA or gDNA, and it came from T cells, B-cell-depleted T cells, or PBMCs.

In the study's own analysis: How many nucleated cells were present was estimated from reference gene primer amplification. Some clones are missing from TCRdb's copy, which holds only in-frame ones; the method was immunoSEQ multiplex PCR. D and trimming were read from the DNA, whereas the V and J calls and clone size are those reported in that table. The profile shows roughly 30,000 clones, roughly 80% of them singletons. This CDR3 is 13 amino acids long. V shed 2 bases and J shed 4 bases, with 11 bases lying between them. Germline CDR1 is GTSNPN and CDR2 is SVGIG (reference sequence). The source material was peripheral blood. This chain joins TRBV30 and TRBJ1-2; D is undetermined. The source of this sequence is a man aged 70-80 years with acute or convalescent COVID-19. The CDR3 DNA sequence: TGTGCCTGGAGTAGCGGCAGACGCTATGGCTACACCTTC. It yields the protein CAWSSGRRYGYTF.